Sequencing of this T cell receptor (beta chain) was carried out in a study of blood T cell repertoires in COVID-19. Study background: Samples of COVID-19 (acute and convalescent) were obtained from the United States, Italy and Spain. T cells, B-cell-depleted T cells, or PBMCs supplied cDNA or gDNA.

Per the study methods: Reference gene primer amplification gave nucleated cell count estimates. Produced via immunoSEQ multiplex PCR; TCRdb's table is partial and in-frame only. For V, J and clone size, that table is used; D and trimming come from the DNA. This table has tens of thousands of clones, more than 75% appearing once. Germline values: CDR1 LGHDT, CDR2 YNNKEL (reference sequence). The CDR3 spans 14 residues. Deletions cut 5 bases from V and 2 bases from J, with 10 bases between. Sequencing used peripheral blood. The J gene is TRBJ1-5, the V gene TRBV3-1 (or the pseudogene TRBV3-2); D is perhaps TRBD1 (6 bases). This TCR derives from a woman in her seventies with acute or convalescent COVID-19. The CDR3 protein is CASSKGDGNQPQHF. CDR3 DNA sequence: TGTGCCAGCAGCAAGGGGGATGGCAATCAGCCCCAGCATTTT.